This TCR beta chain was documented in a study of blood T cells in healthy people across ages. Findings of the study overall: The lack of PBMC sorting stopped any conclusive naive versus antigen-experienced comparison. Lack of knowledge of donor CMV status possibly confounded expanded clonotype changes.

Investigators took about 9.2 milliliters of peripheral blood from every donor. Then a second PCR, running about 6 to 12 cycles, was carried out with a sample-barcoded 5' primer and a J-beta primer mix. A minimum of 2.5 million CDR3-containing paired-end reads was obtained for each sample. TCRdb recomputed calls from the 5' RACE reads with MiXCR, one row per CDR3 protein. The sample contains over 1.5 million distinct CDR3 sequences, just under 50% of which appear only once. For this clonotype: As yet, its antigen is unknown.

Germline assignment: CDR1 SGHTA and CDR2 FQGNSA. The CDR3 loop spans 17 amino acids. The germline V and J ends were trimmed by 3 bases and 0 bases, with 12 bases remaining between them. This sequence was found in a woman in her forties in good health. The rearrangement links TRBV7-2 to TRBJ2-6, with D possibly being TRBD2 (5 bases). The sample taken for sequencing was blood. The CDR3 DNA is TGTGCCAGCAGCTTCACGGGGTCGAGCTCTGGGGCCAACGTCCTGACTTTC. Translation: CASSFTGSSSGANVLTF. The whole variable domain, remainder taken from reference TRBV7-2 and TRBJ2-6, is GAGVSQSPSNKVTEKGKDVELRCDPISGHTALYWYRQSLGQGLEFLIYFQGNSAPDKSGLPSDRFSAERTGGSVSTLTIQRTQQEDSAVYLCASSFTGSSSGANVLTFGAGSRLTVL.